This TCR beta chain was observed in a study of blood T cell repertoires in COVID-19. Turning to the study itself: The origin of the acute and convalescent COVID-19 samples was the United States, Italy and Spain. From T cells, B-cell-depleted T cells, or PBMCs came the material, which was cDNA or gDNA.

Per the authors' pipeline: Amplifying reference gene primers gave estimates of nucleated cell counts. Assay: immunoSEQ multiplex PCR; the TCRdb copy retains only in-frame clones and omits some. The D gene and trimming were derived from the DNA, and the V and J assignments and clone size from that table. The top ten hold about 1% of the sample, which has some 350,000 clones, approximately 90% seen once. Cohort allocation depended upon clinical history that participants reported. With 1 base removed from V and 5 bases from J, the gap between germline ends came to 8 bases. Germline values: CDR1 SEHNR, CDR2 FQNEAQ (reference sequence). This CDR3 contains 13 residues.

The chain uses TRBV7-9 and TRBJ2-5; D uncertain. This sequence originates from a man aged 18-30 years who had recovered from COVID-19. Sequenced input: PBMCs or T cells enriched from blood (not recorded which). CDR3 amino acids: CASSLDSRETQYF. CDR3 sequence (DNA): TGTGCCAGCAGCTTAGACTCACGGGAGACCCAGTACTTC.